The clone carrying this T cell receptor (beta chain) showed up just once. Its antigen is still unknown. The sample comes from a study of blood T cells in healthy people across ages. The second PCR ran about 6 to 11 cycles with a sample-barcoded 5' primer and J-beta primers. A tag from a template-switch adaptor with 12 random nucleotides marked each cDNA molecule. TCRdb analysed the 5' RACE reads with MiXCR anew, one entry per CDR3 protein. In the table there are roughly 1.9 million distinct CDR3 sequences, 35% to 50% of which are singletons. Findings of the study overall: PBMC samples, being unsorted, prevented any conclusive comparison of naive and antigen-experienced cells. The recorded TCR beta diversity per million T cells decreased in a roughly linear manner with age.

Germline values: CDR1 KGHSH, CDR2 LQKENI. V lost 0 bases and J lost 7, with 21 bases in between. This CDR3 comprises 17 residues. They isolated at least 6.5 million PBMCs from each sample. The receptor's source is a human donor in good health. V and J are TRBV18 and TRBJ2-5; tentative D call: TRBD2 (5 bases). The sequenced sample consisted of blood. For the CDR3, the DNA is TGTGCCAGCTCACCACCTAACTTCTCACTAGGTTGGTCGACCCAGTACTTC. This sequence encodes CASSPPNFSLGWSTQYF.